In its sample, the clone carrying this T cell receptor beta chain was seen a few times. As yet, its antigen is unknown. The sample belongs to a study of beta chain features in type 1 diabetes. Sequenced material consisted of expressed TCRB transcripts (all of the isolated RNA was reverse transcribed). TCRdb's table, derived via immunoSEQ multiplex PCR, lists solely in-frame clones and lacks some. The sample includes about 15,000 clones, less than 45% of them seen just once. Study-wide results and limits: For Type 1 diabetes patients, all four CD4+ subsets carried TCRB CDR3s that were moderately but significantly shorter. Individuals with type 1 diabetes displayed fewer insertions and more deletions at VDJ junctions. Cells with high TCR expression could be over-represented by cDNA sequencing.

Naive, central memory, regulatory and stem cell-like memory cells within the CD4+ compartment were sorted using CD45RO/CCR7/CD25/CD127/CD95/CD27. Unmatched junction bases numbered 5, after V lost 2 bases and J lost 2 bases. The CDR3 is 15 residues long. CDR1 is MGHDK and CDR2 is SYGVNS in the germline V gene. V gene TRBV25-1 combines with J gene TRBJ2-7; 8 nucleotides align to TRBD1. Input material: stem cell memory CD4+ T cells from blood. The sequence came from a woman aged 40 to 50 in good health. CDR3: CASSEIRTGTYEQYF. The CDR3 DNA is TGTGCCAGCAGTGAAATCAGGACAGGGACCTACGAGCAGTACTTC.